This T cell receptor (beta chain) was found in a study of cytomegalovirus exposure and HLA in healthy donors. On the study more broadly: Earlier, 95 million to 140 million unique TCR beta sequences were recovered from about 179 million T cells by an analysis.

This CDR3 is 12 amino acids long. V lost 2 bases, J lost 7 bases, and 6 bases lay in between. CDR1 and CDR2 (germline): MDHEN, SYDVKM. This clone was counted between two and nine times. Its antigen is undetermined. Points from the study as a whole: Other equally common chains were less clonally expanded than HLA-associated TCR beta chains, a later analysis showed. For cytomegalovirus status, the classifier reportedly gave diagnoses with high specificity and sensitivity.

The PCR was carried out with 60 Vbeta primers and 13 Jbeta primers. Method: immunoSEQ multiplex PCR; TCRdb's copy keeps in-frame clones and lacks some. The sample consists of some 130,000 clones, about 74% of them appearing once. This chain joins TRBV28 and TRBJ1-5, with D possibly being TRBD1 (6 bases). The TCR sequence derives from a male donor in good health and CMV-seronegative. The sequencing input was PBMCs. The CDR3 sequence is CASSLQGQPQHF. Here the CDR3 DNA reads TGTGCCAGCAGTTTACAGGGGCAGCCCCAGCATTTT.